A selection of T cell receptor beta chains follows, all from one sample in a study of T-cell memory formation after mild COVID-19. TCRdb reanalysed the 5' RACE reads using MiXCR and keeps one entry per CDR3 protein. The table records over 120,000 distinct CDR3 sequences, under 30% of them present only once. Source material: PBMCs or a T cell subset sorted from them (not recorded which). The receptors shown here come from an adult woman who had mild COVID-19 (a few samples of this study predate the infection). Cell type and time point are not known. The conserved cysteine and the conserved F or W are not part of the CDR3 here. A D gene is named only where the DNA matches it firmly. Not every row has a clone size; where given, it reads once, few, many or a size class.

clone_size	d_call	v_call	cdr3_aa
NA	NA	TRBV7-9	ASILGVTGELF
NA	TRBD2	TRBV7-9	ASSWVGRVLEQY
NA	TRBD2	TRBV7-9	ASSLSGTSGGAEQF
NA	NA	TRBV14	ASSHPDSTDTKY
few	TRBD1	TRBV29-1	SVTWDSEETQY
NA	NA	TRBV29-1	SVVAAVGYEQY
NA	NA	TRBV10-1	ASSESRLKGCTDTQY
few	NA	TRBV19	ASSMSHEQF
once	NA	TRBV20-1	SARDLGERNWLETQY
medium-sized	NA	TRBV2	ASSARVVGELF
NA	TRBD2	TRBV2	ASSPRLAGASQETQY
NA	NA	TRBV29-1	SVESAMGTGELF
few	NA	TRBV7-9	ASSLAGGRATDTQY
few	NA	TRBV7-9	ASSSKDRAHTEAF
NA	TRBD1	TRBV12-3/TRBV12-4	ASSLTGGVETQY
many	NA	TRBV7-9	ASSLGGGNTEAF
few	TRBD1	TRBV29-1	SVLTGANTGELF
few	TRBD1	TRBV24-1	ATSDHRGNQPQH
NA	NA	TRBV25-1	ASKDRSNTEAF
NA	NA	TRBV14	ASSQESYEQY
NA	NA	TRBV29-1	SVESQGYGYT
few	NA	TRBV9	ASSDGQRYEQY
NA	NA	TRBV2	ASKNPRGNGYT
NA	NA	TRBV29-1	SGLHLGTEAF
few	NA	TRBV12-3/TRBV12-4	ASSTRWEGMDYGYT
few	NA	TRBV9	ASSVEPGTYEQY
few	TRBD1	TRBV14	ASSLQGADTQY
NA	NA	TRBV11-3	ASSPGAEQF
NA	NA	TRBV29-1	SVELGVSEQY
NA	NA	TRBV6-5	ASSYSQGNIQY
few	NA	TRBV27	ASSDTTAGTEAF
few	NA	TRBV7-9	ASSLPSNTEAF
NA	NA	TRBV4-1	ASSQEGPGANVLT
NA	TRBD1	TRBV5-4	ASRSRDSLNYGYT
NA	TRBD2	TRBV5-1	ASSTIAGGQETQY
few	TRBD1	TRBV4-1	ASSQAGTGDNEQY
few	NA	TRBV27	ASSFTGALGYT
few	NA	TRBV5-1	ASSLEATGSTDTQY
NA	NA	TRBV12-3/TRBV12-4	ASLAVLGDVEAF
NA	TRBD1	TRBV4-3	ASSQEGGWYGYT
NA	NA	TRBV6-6	ASSYSVGRGARLSGNSPLH
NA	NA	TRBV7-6	ASSLGNTGELF
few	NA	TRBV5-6	ASRAKGGTDTQY
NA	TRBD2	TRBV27	ASSLSGLARAYEQY
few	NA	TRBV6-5	ASSYSIQGPTDTQY
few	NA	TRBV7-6	ASSPGPGYNEQF
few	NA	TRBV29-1	SVEVSRELSYEQY
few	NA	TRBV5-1	ASSLGERVPYNEQF
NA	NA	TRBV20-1	SARGAAGPEQY
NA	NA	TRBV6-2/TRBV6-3	ASENHGLRTDTQY
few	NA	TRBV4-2	ASSQEDSRFYNEQF
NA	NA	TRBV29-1	SVGGARPNYNEQF
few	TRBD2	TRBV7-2	ASSLPTSGSGTDTQY